This TCR beta chain was observed in a study of cytomegalovirus exposure and HLA in healthy donors. Findings and caveats of the study: Usually a TCR sequence was rare, but some public TCRs were found in many donors. With high specificity and sensitivity, the classifier reportedly diagnosed cytomegalovirus status. The study put 150 to 200 TCR beta chains on its list as cytomegalovirus-associated.

Some clones are missing from TCRdb's copy, which holds only in-frame ones; the method was immunoSEQ multiplex PCR. The table records about 56,000 clones, approximately 95% of them present only once. The germline CDR1 and CDR2 sequences are MNHEY and SVGAGI. This CDR3 spans 13 amino acids. Trimming pared 2 bases from V and 7 bases from J, leaving 9 bases between. This clone was recorded once. The antigen is undetermined. The V call is TRBV6-5, the J call TRBJ1-5; D may be TRBD1 (5 bases). The specimen sequenced was PBMCs. The TCR was taken from a woman aged 18-30 years in good health and CMV-seronegative. The CDR3 DNA reads TGTGCCAGCAGTTACGGCCCAGGGCAGCCCCAGCATTTT. This codes for CASSYGPGQPQHF.